This T cell receptor (beta chain) stems from a study of cytotoxic CD8 clonotypes in ibrutinib-treated CLL. Study at large: Within the patient group, ten to twelve were relapsed/refractory and about 15 treatment-naive, and 17 were IGHV unmutated. Productive templates averaged 255,043 per sample, and productive rearrangements 80,000 to 95,000. Response specimens were obtained following a median treatment duration of 12 months, with a range of 6 to 36.

The CDR3 is made up of 15 amino acids. The V gene's germline CDR1 is MNHNS and CDR2 SASEGT. The junction had 6 bases not matched to a gene; V was cut back by 3 bases and J by 3 bases. Profiled with immunoSEQ multiplex PCR; TCRdb holds only in-frame clones, not every one. The table records just over 65,000 clones, more than 60% of them present only once. This clonotype was sampled from a human donor with chronic lymphocytic leukemia. The input for sequencing was PBMCs, taken after 12 months of ibrutinib treatment. The gene calls are TRBV6-1 and TRBJ1-2; TRBD1 agrees at 8 bases. The CDR3: CASSDEGTGHYGYTF. The CDR3 coding sequence is TGTGCCAGCAGTGACGAGGGGACAGGCCACTATGGCTACACCTTC.